These T cell receptor beta chains were read from a single sample in a study of blood T cell repertoires in COVID-19. This table comes from immunoSEQ multiplex PCR, and its TCRdb copy is limited to in-frame clones, with some not included. The sample records 350,000 or so clones, approximately 89% being singletons. The sample taken for sequencing was peripheral blood. The receptor set was obtained from a woman aged 25-40 years with COVID-19, enrolled during active disease. Each CDR3 is given with its conserved first and last residue. Each record gives: clone size, V gene, D gene, J gene, CDR3 protein, CDR3 DNA. A D gene is named only where the DNA matches it firmly. Some rows mark clone size as missing; the rest say once, few, many or name a class of expanded clone.

once	TRBV11-1	.	TRBJ1-1	CASRPGQSVLAFF	TGTGCCAGCAGACCCGGACAGTCGGTTTTAGCTTTCTTT
.	TRBV14	.	TRBJ2-3	CASSQLAGSSDTQYF	TGTGCCAGCAGCCAACTTGCGGGGAGCTCAGATACGCAGTATTTT
few	TRBV6-6	TRBD1	TRBJ1-1	CASTQGQGGTEAFF	TGTGCCAGCACCCAGGGACAGGGAGGGACTGAAGCTTTCTTT
.	TRBV5-1	.	TRBJ2-1	CASSWTGQAGVGNEQFF	TGCGCCAGCAGCTGGACGGGACAGGCGGGAGTGGGGAATGAGCAGTTCTTC
.	TRBV7-9	.	TRBJ1-2	CASRNSFDYGYTF	TGTGCCAGCAGGAATAGCTTCGACTATGGCTACACCTTC
.	TRBV7-9	.	TRBJ2-3	CASSFRGRGDTQYF	TGTGCCAGCAGCTTCAGGGGCAGGGGTGATACGCAGTATTTT
.	TRBV6-2/TRBV6-3	.	TRBJ2-5	CASSYLEAYQETQYF	TGTGCCAGCAGTTACCTAGAAGCCTACCAAGAGACCCAGTACTTC
.	TRBV2	TRBD1	TRBJ1-5	CASSPQGLGNQPQHF	TGTGCCAGCAGTCCACAGGGGCTCGGCAATCAGCCCCAGCATTTT
.	TRBV12-3/TRBV12-4	.	TRBJ1-1	CASSRAGLEAFF	TGTGCCAGCAGCCGAGCAGGGCTTGAAGCTTTCTTT
.	TRBV2	.	TRBJ2-3	CASSYSTDTQYF	TGTGCCAGCAGTTATAGTACAGATACGCAGTATTTT
.	TRBV7-8	.	TRBJ1-5	CASSLAASGGPGPQHF	TGTGCCAGCAGCTTAGCGGCTTCGGGAGGCCCGGGGCCCCAGCATTTT
.	TRBV6-5	.	TRBJ1-1	CASSYLQGIEYTEAFF	TGTGCCAGCAGTTACCTCCAGGGCATTGAGTACACTGAAGCTTTCTTT
.	TRBV27	TRBD2	TRBJ2-3	CASSFLLAGTDTQYF	TGTGCCAGCAGTTTTTTACTAGCGGGCACAGATACGCAGTATTTT
.	TRBV7-6	.	TRBJ2-2	CASKGAGELFF	TGTGCCAGCAAAGGGGCCGGGGAGCTGTTTTTT
.	TRBV6-4	TRBD2	TRBJ2-2	CASSGTSGGSGELFF	TGTGCCAGCAGTGGGACTAGCGGTGGAAGCGGGGAGCTGTTTTTT
.	TRBV7-9	TRBD1	TRBJ1-1	CASSTGTGSFGEAFF	TGTGCCAGCAGCACCGGGACAGGGAGTTTTGGTGAAGCTTTCTTT
.	TRBV3-1/TRBV3-2	.	TRBJ1-1	CASSPFAGRGAEAFF	TGTGCCAGCAGCCCCTTTGCCGGCAGGGGCGCTGAAGCTTTCTTT
.	TRBV24-1	.	TRBJ1-1	CATSDPRSGPEAFF	TGTGCCACCAGTGATCCCCGATCAGGGCCTGAAGCTTTCTTT
.	TRBV5-1	TRBD1	TRBJ1-1	CASSGRQGPTEAFF	TGCGCCAGCAGCGGCAGACAGGGCCCCACTGAAGCTTTCTTT
.	TRBV20-1	.	TRBJ2-7	CSATSEYEQYF	TGCAGTGCTACAAGTGAGTACGAGCAGTACTTC
.	TRBV2	.	TRBJ2-2	CASSSSAGELFF	TGTGCCAGCAGTTCTAGCGCCGGGGAGCTGTTTTTT
once	TRBV5-5	TRBD1	TRBJ1-6	CASSDRTGDNSPLHF	TGTGCCAGCAGCGACCGGACAGGGGATAATTCACCCCTCCACTTT
.	TRBV5-4	TRBD1	TRBJ2-4	CASSSRGPTLKNIQYF	TGTGCCAGCAGCTCCAGGGGGCCGACCCTCAAAAACATTCAGTACTTC
.	TRBV18	TRBD2	TRBJ2-1	CASSPGLAGGRNEQFF	TGTGCCAGCTCACCGGGACTAGCGGGGGGGCGAAATGAGCAGTTCTTC
.	TRBV2	TRBD1	TRBJ2-1	CASSDGDRGRGEQFF	TGTGCCAGCAGTGATGGGGACAGGGGGCGCGGTGAGCAGTTCTTC
.	TRBV6-5	TRBD1	TRBJ1-3	CASSRNRGTGNTIYF	TGTGCCAGCAGTCGAAACAGGGGTACTGGAAACACCATATATTTT